The 32 T cell receptor beta chains in this list originate from one sample, sequenced in a study of blood T cell repertoires in COVID-19. The method was immunoSEQ multiplex PCR; TCRdb's version includes in-frame clones alone and lacks a portion of them. The table shows approximately 52,000 clones, with about 91% occurring only once. Sample: peripheral blood. These receptors all stem from a man aged 55-75 years with active COVID-19.

This sequence joins TRBV7-3 and TRBJ2-3, with TRBD1 as a possible D gene (5 bases). The CDR3 has 14 amino acids. Germline loops: CDR1 SGHTA, CDR2 FQGTGA. V was pared by 5 bases and J by 5 bases, with 14 bases between. The CDR3 nucleotides read TGTGCCAGCAGCCCGACAGCATCCGGAGATACGCAGTATTTT. It translates to CASSPTASGDTQYF.

This chain joins TRBV18 and TRBJ1-1; TRBD1 matches 7 bases. V lost 6 bases to trimming and J lost 4 bases; unmatched junction nucleotides: 2. CDR1 and CDR2 from the germline V gene are KGHSH and LQKENI. The CDR3 consists of 12 residues. The CDR3 loop reads CASSQGGTEAFF. The CDR3 nucleotides read TGTGCCAGCTCTCAGGGGGGCACTGAAGCTTTCTTT.

This clone was seen a few times. V gene TRBV15 combines with J gene TRBJ1-1; D remains unclear. This CDR3 is 13 amino acids long. The germline V gene encodes CDR1 LNHNV and CDR2 YYDKDF (reference sequence). The germline V and J ends were trimmed by 0 bases and 13 bases, with 15 bases remaining between them. The CDR3 loop is CATSRDPSTAVFF. The DNA for the CDR3 is TGTGCCACCAGCAGAGATCCGTCGACTGCGGTTTTCTTT.

This clone is a singleton in its sample. V usage is TRBV29-1 and J usage is TRBJ2-3, with TRBD1 matching 7 bases. V gave up 4 bases and J gave up 4 bases; unmatched junction bases: 5. Germline V gene data show CDR1 as SQVTM and CDR2 as ANQGSEA. This CDR3 contains 13 residues. The CDR3 DNA follows: TGCAGCGTTGCGAACAGGGGCCCAGATACGCAGTATTTT. Protein sequence: CSVANRGPDTQYF.

The gene calls are TRBV27 and TRBJ2-1; 8 bases agree with TRBD2. The germline V gene has CDR1 MNHEY and CDR2 SMNVEV (reference sequence). V trimming: 4 bases; J trimming: 14 bases; junction bases outside the gene matches: 16. The CDR3 has 15 residues. CDR3 loop: CASSSTAGVEGLKFF. In DNA, the CDR3 is TGTGCCAGCAGTTCTACAGCGGGAGTGGAGGGACTTAAGTTCTTC.

The chain carries TRBV19 and TRBJ1-5; 11 nucleotides agree with TRBD1. The junction had 16 bases not matched to a gene; V was cut back by 9 bases and J by 6 bases. Germline assignment: CDR1 LNHDA and CDR2 SQIVND (reference sequence). The CDR3 is 17 residues long. The CDR3 protein is CASHPWDRGKVAQPQHF. In nucleotides, the CDR3 is TGTGCCAGCCACCCATGGGACAGGGGGAAGGTCGCTCAGCCCCAGCATTTT.

As DNA, the CDR3 is TGCGCCAGCAGTCTCCAGGGTGGAGAAAAACTGTTTTTT. The encoded protein is CASSLQGGEKLFF. This chain connects TRBV5-1 to TRBJ1-4; TRBD1 might be the D (5 bases). V was clipped by 5 bases and J by 8 bases, with 13 bases between them. Germline V lookup: CDR1 SGHRS, CDR2 YFSETQ. The CDR3 contains 13 residues.

This chain links TRBV7-9 with TRBJ1-6; TRBD1 matches at 10 bases. Germline V gene data show CDR1 as SEHNR and CDR2 as FQNEAQ (reference sequence). CDR3 size: 14 residues. Trimming took 4 bases from V and 8 from J; bases not matched to a gene: 2. The CDR3 region is CASSSGTGDSPLHF. As DNA, the CDR3 is TGTGCCAGCAGCTCCGGGACAGGGGATTCACCCCTCCACTTT.

The gene calls are TRBV18 and TRBJ2-2, with D maybe TRBD2 (7 bases). Trimming pared 2 bases from V and 4 bases from J, leaving 14 bases between. This CDR3 has 16 amino acids. Per the germline V gene, CDR1 is KGHSH and CDR2 is LQKENI. This chain's CDR3 is CASSPSGGAGTGELFF. The CDR3 DNA is TGTGCCAGCTCACCATCGGGGGGCGCAGGCACCGGGGAGCTGTTTTTT.

The rearrangement joins TRBV9 to TRBJ2-1; TRBD2 agrees at 8 bases. CDR3 size: 16 residues. V dropped 4 bases and J dropped 1; count of bases not matched to a gene: 7. CDR1 and CDR2 (germline): SGDLS, YYNGEE. The CDR3 DNA is TGTGCCAGCAGCAGCCGTAGCGGGACTTCCTACAATGAGCAGTTCTTC. It encodes CASSSRSGTSYNEQFF.

The genes are TRBV30 and TRBJ2-3; 9 bases match TRBD2. The germline V gene has CDR1 GTSNPN and CDR2 SVGIG (reference sequence). This CDR3 is 15 amino acids long. The junction had 6 bases not matched to a gene; V was cut back by 1 base and J by 4 bases. The CDR3 here is CAWSGGGALADTQYF. For the CDR3, the DNA is TGTGCCTGGAGTGGCGGGGGGGCATTGGCAGATACGCAGTATTTT.

This rearrangement joins TRBV28 to TRBJ1-2, with D perhaps matching TRBD1 (5 bases). Germline V lookup: CDR1 MDHEN, CDR2 SYDVKM. CDR3 length: 14 residues. Trimming cost V 6 bases and J 3 bases, with 14 bases left between them. This CDR3 is CASSWGVRDYGYTF. The CDR3 DNA sequence: TGTGCCAGCAGCTGGGGGGTGCGAGACTATGGCTACACCTTC.

In nucleotides, the CDR3 is TGTGCCAGCAGCTTAATTGGCGGGAGTAGGGAGCAGTACTTC. Translation gives CASSLIGGSREQYF. This chain joins TRBV7-3 and TRBJ2-7; 7 nucleotides align to TRBD2. Per the germline V gene, CDR1 is SGHTA and CDR2 is FQGTGA. This CDR3 spans 14 amino acids. Trimming at V came to 1 base and at J to 7 bases, leaving 7 bases not matched to a gene.

V and J are TRBV9 and TRBJ2-1; D is uncertain. This CDR3 is built from 15 residues. The V end was cut by 3 bases, the J end by 0 bases, with 10 bases between. The V gene's germline CDR1 is SGDLS and CDR2 YYNGEE. CDR3 residues: CASSERPSSYNEQFF. The CDR3 DNA reads TGTGCCAGCAGCGAGCGCCCCTCCTCCTACAATGAGCAGTTCTTC.

This chain links TRBV9 with TRBJ1-5; D is unresolved. The CDR3 length is 15 residues. The V gene lost 0 bases and the J gene lost 0 bases, with 7 bases spanning the gap. Germline values: CDR1 SGDLS, CDR2 YYNGEE. The CDR3 loop reads CASSVGHSSNQPQHF. The CDR3 DNA sequence: TGTGCCAGCAGCGTAGGGCACAGTAGCAATCAGCCCCAGCATTTT.

This clone was seen a single time. The rearrangement uses TRBV5-5 and TRBJ1-3; possibly TRBD1 for D (5 bases). Germline loops: CDR1 SGHKS, CDR2 YYEKEE (reference sequence). V was pared by 3 bases and J by 4 bases, with 17 bases between. The CDR3 length is 16 residues. The CDR3 region is CASSSYRQGSGNTIYF. Written as DNA, the CDR3 is TGTGCCAGCAGCTCGTACCGCCAGGGATCCGGAAACACCATATATTTT.

The chain links TRBV9 to TRBJ2-5; 12 nucleotides match TRBD2. From germline, CDR1 is SGDLS and CDR2 YYNGEE. The CDR3 runs 18 residues. The V gene end was trimmed by 4 bases and the J gene end by 4 bases; junction bases not matched to a gene: 14. CDR3 in DNA: TGTGCCAGCAGCTCTAGTGTGGGGGTACTAGCGGGAGGAGAGACCCAGTACTTC. Translation gives CASSSSVGVLAGGETQYF. The full variable domain, with the rest looked up from reference TRBV9 and TRBJ2-5, is DSGVTQTPKHLITATGQRVTLRCSPRSGDLSVYWYQQSLDQGLQFLIQYYNGEERAKGNILERFSAQQFPDLHSELNLSSLELGDSALYFCASSSSVGVLAGGETQYFGPGTRLLVL.

This chain joins TRBV6-5 and TRBJ2-6; no firm D call. This CDR3 has 13 residues. The ends were cut back, 0 bases at V and 7 bases at J, with 4 bases in the middle. Germline CDR1 reads MNHEY; CDR2 reads SVGAGI. The CDR3 loop is CASSYSTANVLTF. In DNA, the CDR3 is TGTGCCAGCAGTTACTCGACTGCCAACGTCCTGACTTTC.

This rearrangement joins TRBV5-5 to TRBJ2-5, with 9 bases aligning to TRBD2. CDR3 length equals 14 residues. Germline values: CDR1 SGHKS, CDR2 YYEKEE (reference sequence). V dropped 1 base and J dropped 7; count of bases not matched to a gene: 5. This CDR3 reads CASSLPTSGATQYF. The CDR3 bases are TGTGCCAGCAGCTTGCCGACTAGCGGCGCGACCCAGTACTTC.

The chain has TRBV29-1 and TRBJ1-1; D is perhaps TRBD1 (5 bases). Germline values: CDR1 SQVTM, CDR2 ANQGSEA. The V end lost 7 bases, the J end lost 0 bases, and 9 bases lay between the germline ends. The CDR3 spans 12 residues. The CDR3, as DNA: TGCAGCGGGAACAGGCTGAACACTGAAGCTTTCTTT. Protein product: CSGNRLNTEAFF.

The chain combines TRBV6-4 with TRBJ2-3; maybe TRBD2 (6 bases). This CDR3 is built from 14 residues. V was pared by 4 bases and J by 1 base, with 9 bases between. Per germline, CDR1 MRHNA and CDR2 SNTAGT. The CDR3 reads CASSGTGGTDTQYF. The CDR3 DNA follows: TGTGCCAGCAGTGGTACGGGAGGCACAGATACGCAGTATTTT.

This chain joins TRBV11-2 and TRBJ2-7; D might be TRBD2 (6 bases). The CDR3 sequence is 13 residues long. Germline CDR1 SGHAT, CDR2 FQNNGV. Deletions cut 2 bases from V and 6 bases from J, with 11 bases between. The CDR3 is CASSLRRGGEQYF. DNA of the CDR3: TGTGCCAGCAGCTTACGGAGGGGAGGCGAGCAGTACTTC. Complete variable domain (other parts from reference TRBV11-2 and TRBJ2-7): EAGVAQSPRYKIIEKRQSVAFWCNPISGHATLYWYQQILGQGPKLLIQFQNNGVVDDSQLPKDRFSAERLKGVDSTLKIQPAKLEDSAVYLCASSLRRGGEQYFGPGTRLTVT.

The sample holds one count of this clone. The chain couples TRBV16 to TRBJ2-1; 11 bases match TRBD2. Germline-derived CDR1 and CDR2 are KGHSY and FQNENV. V shed 5 bases and J 7 bases; nucleotides not matched to a gene: 7. This CDR3 contains 15 residues. The CDR3 loop is CASSSTTSGINEQFF. The CDR3 coding sequence is TGTGCCAGCAGCTCTACGACTAGCGGGATAAATGAGCAGTTCTTC. Combining the CDR3 with reference TRBV16 and TRBJ2-1 gives the whole variable domain GEEVAQTPKHLVRGEGQKAKLYCAPIKGHSYVFWYQQVLKNEFKFLISFQNENVFDETGMPKERFSAKCLPNSPCSLEIQATKLEDSAVYFCASSSTTSGINEQFFGPGTRLTVL.

V is TRBV12-3 or TRBV12-4 and J is TRBJ1-5, with TRBD1 as a possible D gene (5 bases). This CDR3 spans 13 amino acids. The V and J ends lost 6 bases and 7 bases respectively, with 13 bases between them. CDR3 sequence: CASSDRQSQPQHF. For the CDR3, the DNA is TGTGCCAGCAGCGACAGACAGTCACAGCCCCAGCATTTT.

The V and J genes are TRBV19 and TRBJ1-2; 7 nucleotides align to TRBD1. Germline CDR1 and CDR2: LNHDA and SQIVND (reference sequence). The CDR3 runs to 14 residues. The J segment lost 3 bases and the V segment lost 5 bases, leaving 6 bases of the junction unmatched. CDR3 nucleotide sequence: TGTGCCAGTAGTCCCTCGACAGGGCACTATGGCTACACCTTC. Its protein product is CASSPSTGHYGYTF.

The chain joins TRBV10-3 to TRBJ1-3; no clear D. Germline V gene sequence: CDR1 ENHRY, CDR2 SYGVKD. Trimming left V 8 bases short and J 2 bases short, with 4 bases between. There are 11 residues in the CDR3. The CDR3 reads CAIEAGNTIYF. The DNA for the CDR3 is TGTGCCATCGAGGCTGGAAACACCATATATTTT.

The rearrangement links TRBV7-9 to TRBJ1-4; D gene ambiguous. Trimming shortened V by 1 base and J by 6 bases, and 9 bases separated the two germline ends. This CDR3 spans 14 amino acids. The germline CDR1 and CDR2 sequences are SEHNR and FQNEAQ (reference sequence). The CDR3 is CASSLDRIDEKLFF. As DNA, the CDR3 is TGTGCCAGCAGCTTAGACAGAATAGATGAAAAACTGTTTTTT.

The chain joins TRBV28 to TRBJ1-5, with 9 bases lining up with TRBD1. The J segment lost 5 bases and the V segment lost 2 bases, leaving 4 bases of the junction unmatched. This CDR3 comprises 15 residues. Germline loops: CDR1 MDHEN, CDR2 SYDVKM. CDR3 sequence reads: CASSLTGTGHQPQHF. In DNA form, the CDR3 reads TGTGCCAGCAGTTTAACCGGGACAGGGCATCAGCCCCAGCATTTT.

The chain has TRBV19 and TRBJ1-5; tentative D call: TRBD1 (5 bases). This CDR3 is 15 amino acids long. V lost 3 bases and J 7 bases, leaving 16 bases between the germline ends. Per the germline V gene, CDR1 is LNHDA and CDR2 is SQIVND (reference sequence). CDR3 DNA: TGTGCCAGTAGTATCTTAGGCAGGGCAGGGCAGCCCCAGCATTTT. Its protein product is CASSILGRAGQPQHF. Based on the CDR3 plus reference TRBV19 and TRBJ1-5, the full variable domain is DGGITQSPKYLFRKEGQNVTLSCEQNLNHDAMYWYRQDPGQGLRLIYYSQIVNDFQKGDIAEGYSVSREKKESFPLTVTSAQKNPTAFYLCASSILGRAGQPQHFGDGTRLSIL.

The chain's CDR3 is CASSQDKTAGTGANVLTF. DNA for the CDR3: TGTGCCAGCAGCCAAGATAAGACGGCAGGGACTGGGGCCAACGTCCTGACTTTC. V is TRBV4-2 and J is TRBJ2-6; D is possibly TRBD1 (5 bases). Germline CDR1 is LGHNA and CDR2 is YNFKEQ. The CDR3 spans 18 residues. Trimming pared 0 bases from V and 2 bases from J, leaving 14 bases between.

The gene calls are TRBV24-1 and TRBJ2-7, with 9 nucleotides matching TRBD2. V shed 3 bases and J 4 bases; nucleotides not matched to a gene: 3. The CDR3 covers 14 residues. Germline V gene sequence: CDR1 KGHDR, CDR2 SFDVKD. The chain's CDR3 is CATSDLGLAYEQYF. The CDR3 DNA is TGTGCCACCAGTGATCTCGGACTAGCGTACGAGCAGTACTTC.

The chain recombines TRBV4-2 with TRBJ2-1; a possible D gene is TRBD2 (6 bases). Germline V gives CDR1 LGHNA, CDR2 YNFKEQ. The germline V and J ends were trimmed by 0 bases and 0 bases, with 9 bases remaining between them. CDR3 size: 16 residues. In DNA form, the CDR3 reads TGTGCCAGCAGCCAAGAGGCGGGGAGCTCCTACAATGAGCAGTTCTTC. Its translation: CASSQEAGSSYNEQFF.